This entry lists 24 T cell receptor beta chains sequenced from one sample in a study of blood T cell repertoires in COVID-19. Libraries were prepared by immunoSEQ multiplex PCR; TCRdb keeps only in-frame clonotypes and omits some of them. The repertoire holds over 250,000 clones, about 86% seen once, with around 3.9% in the top ten. Source material: PBMCs or T cells enriched from blood (not recorded which). Receptor source: a man aged 25-40 years with acute COVID-19.

A remark on this clone: Compared with germline, one end of the junction differs, possibly owing to a read error. The sample carries other DNA sequences with the same CDR3. V gene TRBV5-1 combines with J gene TRBJ1-1, with D possibly matching TRBD1 (5 bases). This CDR3 is 14 amino acids long. CDR1 SGHRS and CDR2 YFSETQ come from the germline V gene. CDR3 amino acids: CASSSSGGNTEAFF. The CDR3, as DNA: TGTGCCAGCAGCTCCTCCGGGGGGAACACTGAAGCTTTCTTT.

This clone was recorded once. The chain carries TRBV5-1 and TRBJ2-3; a weak D match, TRBD1 (6 bases). The CDR3 has 13 amino acids. CDR1 is SGHRS and CDR2 is YFSETQ in the germline V gene. Trimming shortened V by 2 bases and J by 13 bases, and 17 bases separated the two germline ends. CDR3 residues: CASSFRTDDGEYF. In nucleotides, the CDR3 is TGCGCCAGCAGCTTCCGGACAGACGACGGGGAGTATTTT.

The rearrangement joins TRBV28 to TRBJ1-1, with D maybe TRBD1 (5 bases). This CDR3 is 14 amino acids long. V lost 8 bases and J 1 base, leaving 14 bases between the germline ends. Germline V gene data show CDR1 as MDHEN and CDR2 as SYDVKM. The CDR3 nucleotides read TGTGCCAGCGGCAGGGCCTGGGGGAACACTGAAGCTTTCTTT. Protein product: CASGRAWGNTEAFF.

V is TRBV19 and J is TRBJ1-1; TRBD1 matches at 11 bases. The V gene end was trimmed by 5 bases and the J gene end by 10 bases; junction bases not matched to a gene: 21. The germline CDR1 and CDR2 sequences are LNHDA and SQIVND (reference sequence). The CDR3 is made up of 18 amino acids. For the CDR3, the DNA is TGTGCCAGTAGTCTAGGAATATTCCGGGACAGGGGGGTTCACGGAGCTTTCTTT. Its translation: CASSLGIFRDRGVHGAFF.

The chain joins TRBV25-1 to TRBJ1-1; D is perhaps TRBD1 (5 bases). The CDR3 runs to 14 residues. Deletions cut 4 bases from V and 2 bases from J, with 11 bases between. The germline CDR1 and CDR2 sequences are MGHDK and SYGVNS. CDR3 DNA: TGTGCCAGCAGTGTCACCCAGGGCAACACTGAAGCTTTCTTT. Translation gives CASSVTQGNTEAFF.

The J gene is TRBJ1-1, the V gene TRBV2, with D uncertain. Germline V gene sequence: CDR1 SNHLY, CDR2 FYNNEI. This CDR3 contains 13 residues. Trimming took 8 bases from V and 0 from J, leaving 10 bases between them. CDR3 region: CASSGNLNTEAFF. CDR3 coding DNA: TGTGCCAGCTCAGGAAACTTGAACACTGAAGCTTTCTTT.

This clone occurred a few times. This sequence joins TRBV18 and TRBJ1-2; no firm D call. Trimming removed 3 bases from V and 8 bases from J, with 13 bases in between. Germline V gene sequence: CDR1 KGHSH, CDR2 LQKENI. The CDR3 is 13 residues long. This chain's CDR3 is CASSPDLTLGYTF. In DNA, the CDR3 is TGTGCCAGCTCACCGGACTTGACTTTAGGCTACACCTTC.

In the case of this clone: The junction departs from germline at one end; a sequencing error may be responsible. The genes are TRBV5-1 and TRBJ2-5; D is perhaps TRBD2 (5 bases). Germline CDR1 reads SGHRS; CDR2 reads YFSETQ. The CDR3 has 10 amino acids. CDR3 sequence reads: CASSGETQYF. CDR3 bases: TGTGCCAGCAGCGGCGAGACCCAGTACTTC. The entire variable domain, with the rest obtained from reference TRBV5-1 and TRBJ2-5, is as follows: KAGVTQTPRYLIKTRGQQVTLSCSPISGHRSVSWYQQTPGQGLQFLFEYFSETQRNKGNFPGRFSGRQFSNSRSEMNVSTLELGDSALYLCASSGETQYFGPGTRLLVL.

This clone was seen a handful of times. The V call is TRBV28, the J call TRBJ1-4, with a possible D match to TRBD1 (6 bases). Trimming took off 8 bases at V and 9 bases at J, with 16 bases between the two ends. Per the germline V gene, CDR1 is MDHEN and CDR2 is SYDVKM. This CDR3 is built from 13 residues. The CDR3 region is CASYGAGEKKLFF. The CDR3 nucleotides read TGTGCCAGCTACGGAGCAGGGGAAAAAAAACTGTTTTTT.

This rearrangement joins TRBV19 to TRBJ1-5, with 7 nucleotides matching TRBD1. Germline V gives CDR1 LNHDA, CDR2 SQIVND (reference sequence). V lost 5 bases, J lost 0 bases, and 7 bases stayed unmatched. There are 16 residues in the CDR3. Here the CDR3 reads CASSAPGQPSNQPQHF. The CDR3 bases are TGTGCCAGTAGTGCACCGGGACAGCCTAGCAATCAGCCCCAGCATTTT.

The rearrangement uses TRBV3-1 (or the pseudogene TRBV3-2) and TRBJ1-2; D remains unclear. V gave up 0 bases and J gave up 8 bases, with 22 bases separating them. Germline V gives CDR1 LGHDT, CDR2 YNNKEL (reference sequence). The length of the CDR3 is 17 residues. The CDR3 sequence is CASSQDRRVAGQKGYTF. The CDR3, as DNA: TGTGCCAGCAGCCAAGATAGAAGGGTTGCGGGCCAAAAAGGCTACACCTTC.

In its sample, this clone was seen once. The chain combines TRBV24-1 with TRBJ2-2; D unclear. This CDR3 contains 14 residues. V lost 5 bases and J lost 4, with 10 bases in between. Per germline, CDR1 KGHDR and CDR2 SFDVKD. The CDR3 nucleotides read TGTGCCACCAGTGTAGAGGTACCCACCGGGGAGCTGTTTTTT. It is translated as CATSVEVPTGELFF.

The J gene is TRBJ2-1, the V gene TRBV6-5; 7 bases agree with TRBD1. The CDR3 is 11 residues long. V was clipped by 2 bases and J by 13 bases; unmatched bases: 2. Germline assignment: CDR1 MNHEY and CDR2 SVGAGI. The CDR3 here is CASSYDRDQFF. The CDR3 nucleotides are TGTGCCAGCAGTTACGACAGGGACCAGTTCTTC.

V gene TRBV7-9 combines with J gene TRBJ1-1; tentative D call: TRBD1 (6 bases). V was trimmed by 5 bases and J by 1 base, leaving 11 bases between them. Germline lookup yields CDR1 SEHNR and CDR2 FQNEAQ (reference sequence). The CDR3 sequence is 14 residues long. CDR3 sequence reads: CASSRGQPNTEAFF. For the CDR3, the DNA is TGTGCCAGCAGCCGCGGACAGCCGAACACTGAAGCTTTCTTT.

The table lists this clone with a count of one. The CDR3 coding sequence is TGTGCCAGCAGTTCGGACAGCTACGAGCAGTACGTC. Residues: CASSSDSYEQYV. The chain recombines TRBV28 with TRBJ2-7, with D tentatively TRBD1 (6 bases). From germline, CDR1 is MDHEN and CDR2 SYDVKM. The CDR3 extends over 12 amino acids. Trimming pared 4 bases from V and 3 bases from J, leaving 7 bases between.

The J gene is TRBJ2-3, the V gene TRBV6-5; 9 nucleotides match TRBD2. CDR3 size: 14 residues. V trimming: 8 bases; J trimming: 7 bases; junction bases outside the gene matches: 10. Germline V gene lookup returns CDR1 MNHEY and CDR2 SVGAGI. The CDR3 DNA is TGTGCCAGCGGACCTAGCGGGGAGATAAATACGCAGTATTTT. Amino acid sequence: CASGPSGEINTQYF.

The V gene is TRBV23-1, the J gene TRBJ1-2; 8 bases are a match to TRBD1. TRBV23-1 is designated an ORF whose function remains uncertain. V was clipped by 7 bases and J by 7 bases; unmatched bases: 17. This CDR3 is built from 16 residues. The CDR3 coding sequence is TGCGCCAGCAACCTCGGAGAATCAGGGGGCAGTTCTGGCTACACCTTC. Encoded protein: CASNLGESGGSSGYTF.

The CDR3 loop reads CASSQGGSVSYNEQFF. In DNA, the CDR3 is TGCGCCAGCAGCCAAGGGGGCTCGGTTTCCTACAATGAGCAGTTCTTC. J is TRBJ2-1 and V is TRBV4-3; TRBD1 is a possible D gene (5 bases). Germline CDR1 reads LGHNA; CDR2 reads YSLEER. The ends were cut back, 1 base at V and 1 base at J, with 11 bases in the middle. CDR3 size: 16 residues.

This chain connects TRBV5-4 to TRBJ1-1; possible D gene TRBD1, 5 bases. Germline V gene lookup returns CDR1 SGHNT and CDR2 YYREEE (reference sequence). V lost 5 bases and J 10 bases, leaving 21 bases between the germline ends. The CDR3 is 14 amino acids. For the CDR3, the DNA is TGTGCCAGCAGTCCACCGCGGACGGGGGGACGAGCTTTCTTT. This gives the protein CASSPPRTGGRAFF.

V and J are TRBV20-1 and TRBJ2-3; D perhaps matches TRBD2 (7 bases). V lost 6 bases and J 5 bases, leaving 9 bases between the germline ends. The germline V gene has CDR1 DFQATT and CDR2 SNEGSKA (reference sequence). This CDR3 region has 11 residues. CDR3 sequence (DNA): TGCAGTGCGGGGGGGCGAGATACGCAGTATTTT. It yields the protein CSAGGRDTQYF.

The rearrangement joins TRBV7-9 to TRBJ2-5; 9 nucleotides agree with TRBD2. J was trimmed by 4 bases and V by 5 bases; bases with no gene match: 8. Germline CDR1 SEHNR, CDR2 FQNEAQ (reference sequence). This CDR3 contains 15 residues. CDR3: CASSQTAGGLETQYF. The CDR3 DNA reads as TGTGCCAGCAGCCAGACGGCGGGGGGGCTAGAGACCCAGTACTTC.

The J gene is TRBJ1-1, the V gene TRBV7-9, with TRBD1 as a possible D gene (5 bases). V was shortened by 5 bases and J by 5 bases, with 12 bases between the two germline ends. CDR1 is SEHNR, CDR2 FQNEAQ, per germline (reference sequence). The CDR3 length is 13 residues. The CDR3 coding sequence is TGTGCCAGCAGCAACCTTGGGGGGACTGAAGCTTTCTTT. Translation: CASSNLGGTEAFF.

The chain employs TRBV5-4 and TRBJ2-7; a possible D gene is TRBD2 (6 bases). The CDR3 has 15 residues. V lost 0 bases and J 4 bases, leaving 14 bases between the germline ends. Germline-derived CDR1 and CDR2 are SGHNT and YYREEE (reference sequence). The CDR3 DNA sequence: TGTGCCAGCAGCTTGGAGGGTCGGGAGTGGTACGAGCAGTACGTC. It encodes CASSLEGREWYEQYV.

About this clone: At one boundary the junction diverges from the germline segment, which might be a read error. The chain joins TRBV5-4 to TRBJ1-4; no clear D gene. The germline V gene encodes CDR1 SGHNT and CDR2 YYREEE (reference sequence). CDR3 length equals 13 residues. The CDR3 nucleotides read TGTGCCAGCAGCTCCCGTCTCGGGGTGGGTGAAGTTTTT. It is translated as CASSSRLGVGEVF.